What follows are 11 T cell receptor beta chains derived from one specimen sequenced in a study of T-cell memory formation after mild COVID-19. MiXCR, applied by TCRdb to the 5' RACE reads, yields one record per CDR3 protein. The sample records 470,000 or so distinct CDR3 sequences, about 20% being singletons. The specimen was PBMCs or a T cell subset sorted from them (not recorded which). These receptors all stem from an adult woman who had mild COVID-19 (a few samples of this study predate the infection). Cell type and time point are not known.

The gene calls are TRBV6-5 and TRBJ2-7, with no clear D. In germline, CDR1 is MNHEY, CDR2 SVGAGI. The germline V and J ends were trimmed by 9 bases and 5 bases, with 14 bases remaining between them. The CDR3 is 12 residues long. The CDR3 sequence is CASGLLGHEQYF. DNA of the CDR3: TGTGCCAGTGGTTTGCTGGGTCACGAGCAGTACTTC.

There are a few counts of this clonotype. V and J are TRBV29-1 and TRBJ2-7; D not certain. The CDR3 contains 13 residues. The V gene's germline CDR1 is SQVTM and CDR2 ANQGSEA. Trimming pared 8 bases from V and 0 bases from J, leaving 14 bases between. The CDR3 loop is CSILTYLSYEQYF. DNA for the CDR3: TGCAGCATCTTGACTTATCTCTCCTACGAGCAGTACTTC.

The V gene is TRBV2, the J gene TRBJ1-2; the D gene is possibly TRBD1 (5 bases). CDR3 length: 13 residues. Germline CDR1 SNHLY, CDR2 FYNNEI. V lost 6 bases, J lost 2 bases, and 10 bases lay in between. CDR3 bases: TGTGCCAGCAGGGCGACAGCAAACTATGGCTACACCTTC. It is translated as CASRATANYGYTF.

The V gene is TRBV9, the J gene TRBJ2-7, with a possible D match to TRBD2 (6 bases). This CDR3 contains 18 residues. The ends were cut back, 3 bases at V and 0 bases at J, with 22 bases in the middle. CDR1 is SGDLS, CDR2 YYNGEE, per germline. The CDR3 DNA sequence: TGTGCCAGCAGCGCGTCTTTCCGGGACTCCGGCCTCTCCTACGAGCAGTACTTC. Translating it yields CASSASFRDSGLSYEQYF. Using reference TRBV9 and TRBJ2-7 for the parts outside the CDR3, the full variable domain is DSGVTQTPKHLITATGQRVTLRCSPRSGDLSVYWYQQSLDQGLQFLIQYYNGEERAKGNILERFSAQQFPDLHSELNLSSLELGDSALYFCASSASFRDSGLSYEQYFGPGTRLTVT.

The chain couples TRBV9 to TRBJ1-3; D is ambiguous. V was clipped by 1 base and J by 0 bases, with 5 bases between them. CDR3 size: 14 residues. CDR1 and CDR2 from the germline V gene are SGDLS and YYNGEE. CDR3 coding DNA: TGTGCCAGCAGCGTACAAAGCTCTGGAAACACCATATATTTT. Its protein product is CASSVQSSGNTIYF.

The V gene is TRBV6-5, the J gene TRBJ2-5; D is unresolved. Trimming left V 0 bases short and J 7 bases short, with 12 bases between. Germline CDR1 is MNHEY and CDR2 is SVGAGI. The length of the CDR3 is 14 residues. CDR3 bases: TGTGCCAGCAGTTACTCGATCTCGTGGCGGACCCAGTACTTC. Its translation is CASSYSISWRTQYF.

V and J are TRBV6-5 and TRBJ2-1, with 8 bases aligning to TRBD1. This CDR3 spans 14 amino acids. Germline-derived CDR1 and CDR2 are MNHEY and SVGAGI. Trimming removed 2 bases from V and 5 bases from J; junction bases left unmatched: 2. The CDR3 region is CASSYMTGDNEQFF. CDR3 nucleotide sequence: TGTGCCAGCAGTTACATGACAGGGGACAATGAGCAGTTCTTC.

The J gene is TRBJ1-2, the V gene TRBV6-6; D remains unclear. The V end was cut by 4 bases, the J end by 10 bases, with 19 bases between. The CDR3 consists of 14 residues. From germline, CDR1 is MNHNY and CDR2 SVGAGI (reference sequence). The CDR3 sequence is CASSSPPERSHYTF. The CDR3 region has the DNA TGTGCCAGCAGTTCACCCCCGGAGAGGAGTCACTACACCTTC.

The J gene is TRBJ1-1, the V gene TRBV4-3; D uncertain. Per germline, CDR1 LGHNA and CDR2 YSLEER. This CDR3 spans 14 amino acids. Trimming took off 0 bases at V and 0 bases at J, with 5 bases between the two ends. CDR3 residues: CASSQDGLNTEAFF. In DNA form, the CDR3 reads TGCGCCAGCAGCCAAGATGGCCTGAACACTGAAGCTTTCTTT.

This rearrangement joins TRBV7-2 to TRBJ2-2, with D perhaps TRBD2 (5 bases). The ends were cut back, 6 bases at V and 5 bases at J, with 19 bases in the middle. There are 16 residues in the CDR3. Germline V gives CDR1 SGHTA, CDR2 FQGNSA. CDR3 region: CASRRTRLAITGELFF. CDR3 DNA: TGTGCCAGCAGGCGGACTCGACTTGCGATAACCGGGGAGCTGTTTTTT.

This clonotype was picked up a small number of times. The chain carries TRBV5-1 and TRBJ2-3; possible D gene TRBD1, 5 bases. Germline V gene lookup returns CDR1 SGHRS and CDR2 YFSETQ. Deletions cut 1 base from V and 3 bases from J, with 9 bases between. The CDR3 contains 14 residues. This CDR3 reads CASSLMGPTDTQYF. CDR3 sequence (DNA): TGCGCCAGCAGCTTGATGGGGCCAACAGATACGCAGTATTTT.